This T cell receptor (beta chain) stems from a study of CXCR3-negative and CXCR3-positive naive CD8 T cells. Preparation of TRB cDNA libraries relied on 5' RACE carrying UMI labels. TCRdb re-called the 5' RACE reads and catalogs CDR3 proteins one per entry, DNA excluded. The record lists 130,000 or so distinct CDR3 sequences, of which the ten most abundant hold about 0.48%. The length of the CDR3 is 19 residues. Sequenced: naive CXCR3- CD8+ T cells from blood. Subset noted: CD45RO-CCR7+CD27+CD95- naive CD8+ T cells lacking CXCR3 (TNR3-). The clonotype comes from a human donor in good health. Some clones in this sample may be carry-over from other donors' samples. J is TRBJ2-7 and V is TRBV12-3 or TRBV12-4; without DNA, the TCRdb call of TRBD2 cannot be checked. This CDR3 reads CASSSISGPLAGGPYEQYF.